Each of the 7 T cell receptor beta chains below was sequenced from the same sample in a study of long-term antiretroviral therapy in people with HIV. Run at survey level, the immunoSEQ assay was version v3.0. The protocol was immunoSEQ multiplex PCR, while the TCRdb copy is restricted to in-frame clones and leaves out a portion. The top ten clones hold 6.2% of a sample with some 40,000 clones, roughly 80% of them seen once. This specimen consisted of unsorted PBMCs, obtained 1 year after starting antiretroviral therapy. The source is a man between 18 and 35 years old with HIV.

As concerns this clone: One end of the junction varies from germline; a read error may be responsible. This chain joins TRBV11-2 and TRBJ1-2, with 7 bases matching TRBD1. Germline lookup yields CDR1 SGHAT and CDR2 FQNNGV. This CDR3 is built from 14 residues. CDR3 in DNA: TGTGCCAGCAGCCTAGAGAGACAGGGTGGTGGCTACACCTTC. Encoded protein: CASSLERQGGGYTF.

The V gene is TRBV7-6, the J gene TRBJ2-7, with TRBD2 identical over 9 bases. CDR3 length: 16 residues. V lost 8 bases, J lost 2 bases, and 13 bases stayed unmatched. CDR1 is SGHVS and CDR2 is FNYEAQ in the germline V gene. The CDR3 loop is CASGASGALRPYEQYF. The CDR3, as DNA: TGTGCCAGCGGGGCTAGCGGGGCCCTAAGGCCCTACGAGCAGTACTTC.

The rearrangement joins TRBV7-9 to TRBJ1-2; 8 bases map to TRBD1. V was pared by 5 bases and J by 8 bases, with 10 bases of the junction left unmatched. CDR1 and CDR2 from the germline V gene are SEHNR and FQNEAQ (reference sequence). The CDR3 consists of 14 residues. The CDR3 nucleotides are TGTGCCAGCAGCATCGGACAGGGTTTAAAAGGCTACACCTTC. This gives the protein CASSIGQGLKGYTF.

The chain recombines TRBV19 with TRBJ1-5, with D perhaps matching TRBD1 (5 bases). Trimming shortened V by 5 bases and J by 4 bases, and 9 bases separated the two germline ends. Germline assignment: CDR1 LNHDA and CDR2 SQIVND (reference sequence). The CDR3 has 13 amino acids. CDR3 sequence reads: CASSPTANQPQHF. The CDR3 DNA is TGTGCCAGTAGTCCGACAGCTAATCAGCCCCAGCATTTT.

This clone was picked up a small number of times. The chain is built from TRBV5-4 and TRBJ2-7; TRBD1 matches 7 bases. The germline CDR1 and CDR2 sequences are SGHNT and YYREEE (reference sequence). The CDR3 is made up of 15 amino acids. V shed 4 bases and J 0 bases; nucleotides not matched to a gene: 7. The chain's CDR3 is CASSLGQSGSYEQYF. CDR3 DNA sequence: TGTGCCAGCAGCCTGGGACAGAGCGGCTCCTACGAGCAGTACTTC.

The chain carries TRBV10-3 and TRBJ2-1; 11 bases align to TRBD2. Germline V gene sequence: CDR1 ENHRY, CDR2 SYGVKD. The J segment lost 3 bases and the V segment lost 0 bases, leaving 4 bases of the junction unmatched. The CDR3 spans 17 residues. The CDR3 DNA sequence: TGTGCCATCAGTGAGTCCCTCCTAGCGGGGGGCTACAATGAGCAGTTCTTC. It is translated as CAISESLLAGGYNEQFF.

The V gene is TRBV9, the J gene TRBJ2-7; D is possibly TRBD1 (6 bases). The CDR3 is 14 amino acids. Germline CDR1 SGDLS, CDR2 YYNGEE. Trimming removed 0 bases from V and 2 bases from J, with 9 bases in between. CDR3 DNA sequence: TGTGCCAGCAGCGTAGGGGACACAGCCTACGAGCAGTACTTC. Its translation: CASSVGDTAYEQYF.